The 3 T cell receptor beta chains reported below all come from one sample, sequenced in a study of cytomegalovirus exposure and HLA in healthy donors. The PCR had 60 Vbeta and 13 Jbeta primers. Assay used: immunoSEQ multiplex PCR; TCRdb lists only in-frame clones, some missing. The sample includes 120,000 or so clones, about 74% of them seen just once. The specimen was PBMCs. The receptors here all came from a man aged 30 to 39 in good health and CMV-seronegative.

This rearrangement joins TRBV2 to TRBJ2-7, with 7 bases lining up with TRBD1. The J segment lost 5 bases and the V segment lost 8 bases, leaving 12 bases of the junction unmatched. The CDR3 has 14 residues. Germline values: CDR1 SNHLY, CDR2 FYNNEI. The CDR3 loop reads CASVGQARINEQYF. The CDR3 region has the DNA TGTGCCAGCGTCGGACAGGCAAGGATCAACGAGCAGTACTTC.

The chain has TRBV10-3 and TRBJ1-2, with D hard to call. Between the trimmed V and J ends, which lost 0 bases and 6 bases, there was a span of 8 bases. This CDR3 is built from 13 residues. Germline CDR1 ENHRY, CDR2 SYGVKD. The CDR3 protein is CAISESRDDGYTF. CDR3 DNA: TGTGCCATCAGTGAGTCACGGGATGATGGCTACACCTTC.

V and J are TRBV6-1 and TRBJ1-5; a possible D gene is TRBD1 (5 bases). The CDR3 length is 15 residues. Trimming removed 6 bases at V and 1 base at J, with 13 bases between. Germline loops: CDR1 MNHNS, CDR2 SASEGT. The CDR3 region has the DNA TGTGCCAGCAGATCCGATCGGGGGAGCAATCAGCCCCAGCATTTT. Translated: CASRSDRGSNQPQHF.